These T cell receptor beta chains were read from a single sample in a study of T cells expressing NK-cell markers. TCRdb re-analyzed the 5' RACE reads; it lists each CDR3 protein once, without DNA. This repertoire comprises about 460,000 distinct CDR3 sequences; its ten largest clones make up 1.4% to 1.5%. The sequenced sample consisted of blood T cells: a sorted CD56 or NKG2C T cell subset, CD4+ or CD8+ T cells, or bulk PBMC T cells (not recorded which). The receptor set was obtained from a woman in her 50s in good health. CDR3s include the opening cysteine and the closing phenylalanine or tryptophan.

j_call v_call cdr3_aa
TRBJ2-5 TRBV7-9 CASSLVPRKEETQYF
TRBJ2-7 TRBV5-1 CASKPDSPSYEQYF
TRBJ2-1 TRBV29-1 CSVEIGTDHNEQFF
TRBJ1-2 TRBV5-6 CASSIGQGVTGYTF
TRBJ2-1 TRBV10-3 CAISDGLAGGPPEQFF
TRBJ2-3 TRBV7-9 CASLVSARPDTQYF
TRBJ2-3 TRBV20-1 CSARDLPAGVADTQYF
TRBJ1-3 TRBV2 CASSRESTLSGNTIYF
TRBJ2-1 TRBV20-1 CSAPSIGGRAYNEQFF
TRBJ1-1 TRBV19 CASSSPNMNTEAFF
TRBJ2-7 TRBV2 CASRSGYEQYF
TRBJ2-1 TRBV6-2/TRBV6-3 CASISSSGIYNEQFF
TRBJ1-1 TRBV10-2 CASSESWGPYTEAFF
TRBJ2-1 TRBV19 CASSRPSGSREQFF
TRBJ2-2 TRBV5-1 CASSLGATSGSTGELFF
TRBJ2-1 TRBV12-3/TRBV12-4 CASSFGASGRKWNEQFF
TRBJ2-4 TRBV12-3/TRBV12-4 CASSLAQGLMGAKNIQYF
TRBJ1-1 TRBV6-6 CAASRAGEAFF
TRBJ2-3 TRBV6-4 CASSVSGVGTDTQYF
TRBJ2-1 TRBV7-8 CASSSISGTRSYNEQFF
TRBJ1-5 TRBV15 CATSLQGQGSQPQHF
TRBJ1-1 TRBV6-5 CASSPTFRGTEAFF
TRBJ1-6 TRBV12-3/TRBV12-4 CASRGQGGSPLHF
TRBJ1-1 TRBV7-9 CASSLWGSYPNTEAFF
TRBJ2-3 TRBV3-1 CASSQEGTYTDTQYF
TRBJ2-1 TRBV5-1 CASSLAMGLAGGGEQFF
TRBJ2-3 TRBV13 CASTPRRFRDTQYF
TRBJ1-1 TRBV30 CAWSQGQGDTEAFF
TRBJ2-2 TRBV12-3/TRBV12-4 CASSSPGQGAGELFF
TRBJ1-6 TRBV7-3 CASSSFTYNSPLHF
TRBJ2-1 TRBV12-5 CASGFSTAGLTYNEQFF
TRBJ2-1 TRBV5-1 CASSPRQAGVEYNEQFF
TRBJ2-1 TRBV6-5 CASSFNSGQSSYNEPFF
TRBJ2-2 TRBV5-1 CASTPGGAKLFF
TRBJ2-3 TRBV29-1 CSLRDRGIGNTQYF
TRBJ1-5 TRBV4-2 CASSQEGTGIQPQHF
TRBJ2-2 TRBV3-1 CASSQNPPAAGATGELFF
TRBJ1-2 TRBV12-3/TRBV12-4 CASSYPGRAGGYTF
TRBJ1-1 TRBV3-1 CASGSVNTEAFF
TRBJ2-5 TRBV20-1 CSANTRTSSGETQYF
TRBJ1-1 TRBV20-1 CSAFPGTGMNTEAFF
TRBJ1-2 TRBV30 CAWRGSGGYTF
TRBJ2-1 TRBV6-6 CASRLTSGAKVAYNEQFF